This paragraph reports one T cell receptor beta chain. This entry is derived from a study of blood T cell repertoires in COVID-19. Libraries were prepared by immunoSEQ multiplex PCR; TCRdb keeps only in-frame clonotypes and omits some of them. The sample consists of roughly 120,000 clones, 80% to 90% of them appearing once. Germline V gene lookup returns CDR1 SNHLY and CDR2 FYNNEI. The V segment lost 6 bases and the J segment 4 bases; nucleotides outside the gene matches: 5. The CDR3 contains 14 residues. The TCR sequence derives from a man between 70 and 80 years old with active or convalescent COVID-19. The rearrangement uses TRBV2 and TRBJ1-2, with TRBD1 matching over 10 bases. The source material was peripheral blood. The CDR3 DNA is TGTGCCAGCAGATTTGGGACAGGGGTCTATGGCTACACCTTC. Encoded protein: CASRFGTGVYGYTF.